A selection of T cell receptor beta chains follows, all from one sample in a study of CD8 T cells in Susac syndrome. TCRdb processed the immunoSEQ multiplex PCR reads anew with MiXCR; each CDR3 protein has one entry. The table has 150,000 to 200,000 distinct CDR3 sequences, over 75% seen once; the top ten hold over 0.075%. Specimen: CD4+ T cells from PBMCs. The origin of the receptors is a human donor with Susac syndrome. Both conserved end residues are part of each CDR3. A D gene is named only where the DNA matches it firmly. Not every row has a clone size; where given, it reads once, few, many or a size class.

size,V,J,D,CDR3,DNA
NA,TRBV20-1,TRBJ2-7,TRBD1,CSAKGPGTGVDEQYF,TGCAGTGCTAAGGGGCCGGGGACAGGGGTTGACGAGCAGTACTTC
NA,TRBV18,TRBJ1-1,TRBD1,CASSPNYRGDTEAFF,TGTGCCAGCTCACCTAACTACAGGGGAGACACTGAAGCTTTCTTT
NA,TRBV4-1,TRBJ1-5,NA,CASSQDISPFSSQPQHF,TGCGCCAGCAGCCAAGATATCAGCCCATTTAGTTCCCAGCCCCAGCATTTT
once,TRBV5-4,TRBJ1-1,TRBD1,CASSQGQGDTEAFF,TGTGCCAGCAGCCAAGGACAGGGTGACACTGAAGCTTTCTTT
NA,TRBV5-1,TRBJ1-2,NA,CASSLRQNQYGYTF,TGCGCCAGCAGCTTGCGGCAGAACCAATATGGCTACACCTTC
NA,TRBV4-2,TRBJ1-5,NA,CASSQDGTRIGQPQHF,TGTGCCAGCAGCCAAGATGGGACAAGGATCGGTCAGCCCCAGCATTTT
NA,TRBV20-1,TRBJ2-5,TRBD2,CSARDPGLALGETQYF,TGCAGTGCTAGAGATCCCGGACTAGCTCTAGGAGAGACCCAGTACTTC
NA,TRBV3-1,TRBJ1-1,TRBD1,CASSFAGTGGTEAFF,TGTGCCAGCAGCTTTGCCGGGACAGGGGGCACTGAAGCTTTCTTT
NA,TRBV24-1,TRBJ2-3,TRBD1,CATSDLRSDRDNTQYF,TGTGCCACCAGTGATTTGCGGTCGGACAGGGACAATACGCAGTATTTT
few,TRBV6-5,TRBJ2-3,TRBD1,CASSYSGDRDADTQYF,TGTGCCAGCAGTTACTCGGGGGACAGGGACGCAGATACGCAGTATTTT
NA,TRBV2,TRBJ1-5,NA,CASSRDNNQPQHF,TGTGCCAGCAGTCGGGACAACAATCAGCCCCAGCATTTT
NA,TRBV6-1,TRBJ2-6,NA,CASSARRVSVGANVLTF,TGTGCCAGCAGCGCGAGGCGGGTTTCCGTTGGGGCCAACGTCCTGACTTTC
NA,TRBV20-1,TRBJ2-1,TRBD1,CSASQGDEQFF,TGCAGTGCTTCCCAGGGGGATGAGCAGTTCTTC
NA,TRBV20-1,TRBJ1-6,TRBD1,CSARVEQGASPLHF,TGCAGTGCTAGGGTAGAACAGGGGGCTTCACCCCTCCACTTT
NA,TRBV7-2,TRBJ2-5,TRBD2,CASSLDRGDLGGAQYF,TGTGCCAGCAGCTTAGACCGGGGGGACTTGGGAGGGGCCCAGTACTTC
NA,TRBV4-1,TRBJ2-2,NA,CASSQERLGGTGELFF,TGCGCCAGCAGCCAGGAACGACTAGGGGGCACCGGGGAGCTGTTTTTT
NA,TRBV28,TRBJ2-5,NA,CASSGLRDGSQETQYF,TGTGCCAGCAGCGGACTCCGAGACGGGTCCCAAGAGACCCAGTACTTC
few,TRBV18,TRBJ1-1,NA,CASSPAGDTEAFF,TGTGCCAGCTCACCAGCAGGGGACACTGAAGCTTTCTTT
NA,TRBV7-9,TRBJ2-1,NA,CASSFLWEENEQFF,TGTGCCAGCAGCTTCTTGTGGGAGGAAAATGAGCAGTTCTTC
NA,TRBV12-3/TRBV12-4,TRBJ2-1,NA,CASSLRDGTYNEQFF,TGTGCCAGCAGTTTAAGGGACGGGACTTACAATGAGCAGTTCTTC
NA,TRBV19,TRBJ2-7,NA,CASSTHGAAYEQYF,TGTGCCAGTAGTACGCACGGGGCGGCCTACGAGCAGTACTTC
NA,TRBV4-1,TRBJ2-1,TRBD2,CASSQDQGGSRPYNEQFF,TGCGCCAGCAGCCAAGATCAGGGCGGGAGCCGCCCCTACAATGAGCAGTTCTTC
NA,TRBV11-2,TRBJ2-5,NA,CASSLAVAGRTQYF,TGTGCCAGCAGCTTAGCGGTAGCTGGTAGGACCCAGTACTTC
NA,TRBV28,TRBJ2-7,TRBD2,CASSSSGSGNLYEQYF,TGTGCCAGCAGCTCTTCAGGTAGCGGGAACCTCTACGAGCAGTACTTC
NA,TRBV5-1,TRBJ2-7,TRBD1,CASSSWTGDEQYF,TGCGCCAGCAGCTCCTGGACAGGGGACGAGCAGTACTTC
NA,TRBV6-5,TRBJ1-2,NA,CASSYSRQRNYGYTF,TGTGCCAGCAGTTATAGTAGACAGCGCAACTATGGCTACACCTTC
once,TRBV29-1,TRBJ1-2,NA,CSAPVGNYGYTF,TGCAGCGCCCCAGTAGGGAACTATGGCTACACCTTC
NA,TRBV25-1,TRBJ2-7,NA,CASSASKAYEQYF,TGTGCCAGCAGTGCGTCCAAGGCCTACGAGCAGTACTTC
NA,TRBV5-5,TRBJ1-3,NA,CASSPEFRVAGNTIYF,TGTGCCAGCAGCCCGGAATTCCGGGTGGCTGGAAACACCATATATTTT
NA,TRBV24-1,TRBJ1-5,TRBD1,CATSEGGQYNQPQHF,TGTGCCACCAGTGAGGGGGGACAGTACAATCAGCCCCAGCATTTT
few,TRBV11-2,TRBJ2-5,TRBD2,CASSLVRGGQETQYF,TGTGCCAGCAGCTTAGTGCGGGGGGGCCAAGAGACCCAGTACTTC
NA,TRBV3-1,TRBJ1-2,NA,CASSQDVSGAYGYTF,TGTGCCAGCAGCCAAGATGTTTCGGGTGCCTATGGCTACACCTTC
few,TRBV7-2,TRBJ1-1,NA,CASSLVGPAEAFF,TGTGCCAGCAGCTTAGTTGGTCCCGCGGAAGCTTTCTTT
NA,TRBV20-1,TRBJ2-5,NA,CSGPIPTGFQETQYF,TGCAGTGGCCCCATCCCAACGGGATTTCAAGAGACCCAGTACTTC
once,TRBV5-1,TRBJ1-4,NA,CASSLDSTTNEKLFF,TGCGCCAGCAGCTTGGACAGTACAACTAATGAAAAACTGTTTTTT
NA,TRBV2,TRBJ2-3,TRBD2,CASKLAGVTDTQYF,TGTGCCAGCAAACTAGCGGGAGTAACAGATACGCAGTATTTT
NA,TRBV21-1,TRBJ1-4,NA,CASSKNPFFMRQGANEKLFF,TGTGCCAGCAGCAAAAACCCCTTCTTCATGAGACAGGGGGCTAATGAAAAACTGTTTTTT
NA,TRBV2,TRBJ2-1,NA,CASSEWGVLKPFF,TGTGCCAGCAGTGAATGGGGCGTACTGAAGCCGTTCTTC
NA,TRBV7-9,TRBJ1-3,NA,CASSYLKATGNTIYF,TGTGCCAGCAGCTACCTAAAGGCGACTGGAAACACCATATATTTT
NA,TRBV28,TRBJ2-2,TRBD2,CASSFRGGRVVTGELFF,TGTGCCAGCAGTTTTCGCGGGGGGCGGGTAGTCACCGGGGAGCTGTTTTTT
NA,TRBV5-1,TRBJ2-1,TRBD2,CASSFHSGSGDEQFF,TGCGCCAGCAGCTTCCATAGCGGGAGTGGCGATGAGCAGTTCTTC
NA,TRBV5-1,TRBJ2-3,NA,CASSNDGGGTDTQYF,TGCGCCAGCAGCAACGACGGGGGTGGTACAGATACGCAGTATTTT
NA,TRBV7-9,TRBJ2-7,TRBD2,CASSQTSGYYEQYF,TGTGCCAGCAGCCAGACTAGCGGATACTACGAGCAGTACTTC
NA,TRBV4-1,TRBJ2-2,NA,CASSPAVVNTGELFF,TGCGCCAGCAGCCCAGCAGTGGTAAACACCGGGGAGCTGTTTTTT
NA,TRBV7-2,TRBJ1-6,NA,CASSLVVGSVSSYNSPLHF,TGTGCCAGCAGCTTAGTGGTGGGGTCCGTCAGCTCCTATAATTCACCCCTCCACTTT
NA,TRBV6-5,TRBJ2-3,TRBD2,CASSKTSAGTDTQYF,TGTGCCAGCAGCAAAACTAGCGCCGGCACAGATACGCAGTATTTT
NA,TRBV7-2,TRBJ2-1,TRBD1,CASSPGQGIAFIYNEQFF,TGTGCCAGCAGCCCGGGACAGGGTATCGCTTTTATCTACAATGAGCAGTTCTTC
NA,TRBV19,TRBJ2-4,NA,CASSIRGGLGAKNIQYF,TGTGCCAGTAGTATTCGCGGCGGACTGGGTGCCAAAAACATTCAGTACTTC
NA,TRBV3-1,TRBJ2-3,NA,CASSQGSRDTQYF,TGTGCCAGCAGCCAAGGGTCTAGAGATACGCAGTATTTT
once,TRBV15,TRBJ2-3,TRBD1,CATQAARGRDTQYF,TGTGCCACCCAGGCAGCGAGGGGGCGTGATACGCAGTATTTT
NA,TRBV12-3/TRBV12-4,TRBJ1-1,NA,CATEDLGARAFF,TGTGCCACCGAAGACTTGGGGGCGCGGGCTTTCTTT
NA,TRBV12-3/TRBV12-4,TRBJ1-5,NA,CASSFGGGGDQPQHF,TGTGCCAGCAGTTTCGGTGGAGGGGGGGATCAGCCCCAGCATTTT
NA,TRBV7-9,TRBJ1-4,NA,CASEGTNEKLFF,TGTGCCAGCGAAGGAACTAATGAAAAACTGTTTTTT